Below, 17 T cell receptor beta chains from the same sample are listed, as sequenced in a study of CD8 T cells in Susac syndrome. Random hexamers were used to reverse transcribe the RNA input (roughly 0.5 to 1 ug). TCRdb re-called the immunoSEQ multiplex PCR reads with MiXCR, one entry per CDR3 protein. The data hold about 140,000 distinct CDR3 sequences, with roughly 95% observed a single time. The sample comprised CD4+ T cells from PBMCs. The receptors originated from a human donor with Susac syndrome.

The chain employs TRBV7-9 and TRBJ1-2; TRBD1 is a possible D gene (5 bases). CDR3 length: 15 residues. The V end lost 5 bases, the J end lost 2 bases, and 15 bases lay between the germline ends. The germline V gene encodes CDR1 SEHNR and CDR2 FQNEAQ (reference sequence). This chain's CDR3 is CASSQGQLQNYGYTF. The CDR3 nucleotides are TGTGCCAGCAGCCAGGGCCAGCTGCAAAACTATGGCTACACCTTC.

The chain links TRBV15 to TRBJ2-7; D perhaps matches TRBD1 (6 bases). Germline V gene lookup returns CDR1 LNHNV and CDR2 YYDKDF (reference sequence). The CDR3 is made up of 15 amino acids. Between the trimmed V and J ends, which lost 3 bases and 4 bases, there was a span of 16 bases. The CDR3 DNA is TGTGCCACCAGCAGCATACAGGGAAAGGAATACGAGCAGTACTTC. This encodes CATSSIQGKEYEQYF.

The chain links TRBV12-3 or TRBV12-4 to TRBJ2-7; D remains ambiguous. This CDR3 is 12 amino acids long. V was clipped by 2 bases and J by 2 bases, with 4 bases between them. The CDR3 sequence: CASSLSAYEQYF. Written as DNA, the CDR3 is TGTGCCAGCAGTTTATCCGCCTACGAGCAGTACTTC.

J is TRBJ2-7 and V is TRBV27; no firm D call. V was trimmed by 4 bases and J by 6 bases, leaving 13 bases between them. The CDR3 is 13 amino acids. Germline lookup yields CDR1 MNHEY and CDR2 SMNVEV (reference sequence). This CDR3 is CASSYQSGGEQYF. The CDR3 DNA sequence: TGTGCCAGCAGTTACCAGTCAGGTGGCGAGCAGTACTTC.

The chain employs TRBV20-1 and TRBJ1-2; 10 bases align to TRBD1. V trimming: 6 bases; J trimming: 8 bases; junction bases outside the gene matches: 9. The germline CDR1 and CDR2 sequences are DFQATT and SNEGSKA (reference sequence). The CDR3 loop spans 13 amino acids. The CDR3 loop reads CSAPTGGARGYTF. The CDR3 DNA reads TGCAGTGCACCGACAGGGGGCGCCAGGGGCTACACCTTC.

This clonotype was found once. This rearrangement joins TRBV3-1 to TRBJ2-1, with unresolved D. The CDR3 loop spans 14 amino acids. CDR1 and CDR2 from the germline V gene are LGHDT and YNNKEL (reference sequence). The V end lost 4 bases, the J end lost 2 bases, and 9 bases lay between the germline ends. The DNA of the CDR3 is TGTGCCAGCAGCCGATCGGACCCCTACAATGAGCAGTTCTTC. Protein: CASSRSDPYNEQFF.

CDR3 nucleotides: TGTGCCAGCAGTTACCCCCGGGGAGGGCAAAGCGGGGAGCTGTTTTTT. As protein: CASSYPRGGQSGELFF. J is TRBJ2-2 and V is TRBV6-5, with 7 positions matching TRBD2. Germline V gene lookup returns CDR1 MNHEY and CDR2 SVGAGI. Trimming cost V 2 bases and J 7 bases; bases outside gene matches: 10. The CDR3 is 16 amino acids.

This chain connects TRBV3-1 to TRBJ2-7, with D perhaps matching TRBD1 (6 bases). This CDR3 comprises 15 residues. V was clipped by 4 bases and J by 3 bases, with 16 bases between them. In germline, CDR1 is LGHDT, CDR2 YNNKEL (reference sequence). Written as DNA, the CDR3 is TGTGCCAGCAGCCGGCAAAGGGTGACAGGCTACGAGCAGTACTTC. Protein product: CASSRQRVTGYEQYF.

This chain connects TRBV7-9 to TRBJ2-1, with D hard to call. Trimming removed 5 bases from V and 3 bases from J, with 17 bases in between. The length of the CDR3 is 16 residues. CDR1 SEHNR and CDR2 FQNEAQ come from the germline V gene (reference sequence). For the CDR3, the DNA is TGTGCCAGCAGCGCCCGGACGGCCACGGGCTACAATGAGCAGTTCTTC. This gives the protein CASSARTATGYNEQFF.

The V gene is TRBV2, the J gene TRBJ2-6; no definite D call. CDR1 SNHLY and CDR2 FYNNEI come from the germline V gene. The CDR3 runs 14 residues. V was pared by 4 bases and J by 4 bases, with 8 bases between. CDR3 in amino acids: CASSASPGANVLTF. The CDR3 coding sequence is TGTGCCAGCAGTGCCAGTCCCGGGGCCAACGTCCTGACTTTC.

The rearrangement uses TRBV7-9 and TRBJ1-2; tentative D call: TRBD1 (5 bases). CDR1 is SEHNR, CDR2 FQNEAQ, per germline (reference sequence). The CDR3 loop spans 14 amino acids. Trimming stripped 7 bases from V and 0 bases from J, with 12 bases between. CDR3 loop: CASNGGRANYGYTF. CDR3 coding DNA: TGTGCCAGCAATGGGGGTAGAGCTAACTATGGCTACACCTTC.

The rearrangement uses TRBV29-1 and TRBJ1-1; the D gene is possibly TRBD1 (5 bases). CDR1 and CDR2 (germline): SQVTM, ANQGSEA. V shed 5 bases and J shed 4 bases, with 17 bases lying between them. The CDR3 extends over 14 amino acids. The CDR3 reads CSVRRPGAGTEAFF. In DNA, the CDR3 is TGCAGCGTTAGGCGGCCCGGGGCCGGCACTGAAGCTTTCTTT.

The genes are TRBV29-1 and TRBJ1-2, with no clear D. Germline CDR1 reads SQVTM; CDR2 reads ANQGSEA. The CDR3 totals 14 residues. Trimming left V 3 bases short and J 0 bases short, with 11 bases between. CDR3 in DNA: TGCAGCGTTGATTGGGCAGATCCTAACTATGGCTACACCTTC. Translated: CSVDWADPNYGYTF.

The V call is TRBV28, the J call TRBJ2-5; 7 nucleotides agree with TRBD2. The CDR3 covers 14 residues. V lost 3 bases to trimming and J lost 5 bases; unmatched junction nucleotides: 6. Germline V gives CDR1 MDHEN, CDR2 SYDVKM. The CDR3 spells CASSLGGNEETQYF. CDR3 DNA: TGTGCCAGCAGTTTGGGAGGGAATGAGGAGACCCAGTACTTC.

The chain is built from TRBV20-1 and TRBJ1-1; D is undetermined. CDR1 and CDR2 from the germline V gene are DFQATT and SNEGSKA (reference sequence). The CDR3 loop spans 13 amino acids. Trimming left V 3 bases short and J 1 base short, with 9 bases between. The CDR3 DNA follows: TGCAGTGCTAGTCGGTTACAGAACACTGAAGCTTTCTTT. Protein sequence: CSASRLQNTEAFF.

The CDR3: CSAPRRGQADLHGYTF. CDR3 bases: TGCAGTGCCCCCCGACGTGGACAGGCGGACCTACATGGCTACACCTTC. V and J are TRBV20-1 and TRBJ1-2, with 7 bases identical to TRBD1. Germline V gene data show CDR1 as DFQATT and CDR2 as SNEGSKA (reference sequence). Losses at the gene ends were 6 bases for V and 6 bases for J; bases not matched to a gene: 19. The CDR3 loop spans 16 amino acids.

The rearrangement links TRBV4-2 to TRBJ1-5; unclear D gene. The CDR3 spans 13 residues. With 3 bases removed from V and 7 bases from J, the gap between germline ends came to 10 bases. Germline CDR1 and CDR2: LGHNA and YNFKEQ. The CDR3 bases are TGTGCCAGCAGCCACGGACTTCTGCAGCCCCAGCATTTT. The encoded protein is CASSHGLLQPQHF.